These 31 T cell receptor beta chains came from one sample sequenced in a study of vaccination and CD4 T cells after COVID-19. These receptors are not linked to any known antigen. With the Oncomine TCR Beta short-read assay, DNA from cultured CD4+ T cells was sequenced. TCRdb recomputed calls from the PCR reads with MiXCR, one row per CDR3 protein. The sample consists of some 9,300 distinct CDR3 sequences, about two thirds of them appearing once. Treatment indicated: approximately nine-day PBMC culture with coronavirus spike peptide pools or control peptides (ViraFEST assay). Sequences were obtained from CD4+ T cells from blood, cultured in vitro. The source of these receptors is a human donor who had recovered from COVID-19.

This chain links TRBV19 with TRBJ2-7; a possible D gene is TRBD2 (6 bases). Germline values: CDR1 LNHDA, CDR2 SQIVND (reference sequence). The CDR3 covers 17 residues. Trimming shortened V by 6 bases and J by 5 bases, and 26 bases separated the two germline ends. CDR3 sequence: CASSHRSGRGGPDEQYF. The DNA for the CDR3 is TGTGCCAGTAGCCACCGGTCAGGGCGGGGAGGACCGGACGAGCAGTACTTC. Complete variable domain (other parts from reference TRBV19 and TRBJ2-7): DGGITQSPKYLFRKEGQNVTLSCEQNLNHDAMYWYRQDPGQGLRLIYYSQIVNDFQKGDIAEGYSVSREKKESFPLTVTSAQKNPTAFYLCASSHRSGRGGPDEQYFGPGTRLTVT.

This clonotype has more than one count but fewer than ten. The genes are TRBV7-6 and TRBJ2-3, with TRBD2 matching 7 bases. From germline, CDR1 is SGHVS and CDR2 FNYEAQ. The length of the CDR3 is 16 residues. V was clipped by 2 bases and J by 0 bases; unmatched bases: 5. The CDR3 spells CASSLPGLTSTDTQYF. DNA of the CDR3: TGTGCCAGCAGCTTACCGGGACTAACGAGCACAGATACGCAGTATTTT. The full variable domain, its missing parts supplied by reference TRBV7-6 and TRBJ2-3, is GAGVSQSPRYKVTKRGQDVALRCDPISGHVSLYWYRQALGQGPEFLTYFNYEAQQDKSGLPNDRFSAERPEGSISTLTIQRTEQRDSAMYRCASSLPGLTSTDTQYFGPGTRLTVL.

This chain joins TRBV19 and TRBJ1-5; no firm D call. There are 20 residues in the CDR3. Trimming left V 3 bases short and J 3 bases short, with 27 bases between. Germline values: CDR1 LNHDA, CDR2 SQIVND (reference sequence). The chain's CDR3 is CASSMWPVRAGQVHNQPQHF. The CDR3 bases are TGTGCCAGTAGTATGTGGCCCGTGCGGGCGGGTCAGGTGCACAATCAGCCCCAGCATTTT.

The chain joins TRBV11-2 to TRBJ1-1; perhaps TRBD1 as D (5 bases). The CDR3 length is 15 residues. V was trimmed by 5 bases and J by 2 bases, leaving 15 bases between them. The germline gives CDR1 SGHAT, CDR2 FQNNGV. CDR3 in DNA: TGTGCCAGCAGCCCGTTCCCTCAGGGAAACACTGAAGCTTTCTTT. Its protein product is CASSPFPQGNTEAFF.

V is TRBV5-4 and J is TRBJ2-5; D may be TRBD2 (5 bases). The germline V and J ends were trimmed by 4 bases and 2 bases, with 15 bases remaining between them. The CDR3 consists of 15 residues. CDR1 SGHNT and CDR2 YYREEE come from the germline V gene (reference sequence). CDR3: CASSASAGPQETQYF. DNA for the CDR3: TGTGCCAGCAGCGCCTCGGCGGGTCCACAAGAGACCCAGTACTTC.

The count of this clonotype is one. The V call is TRBV20-1, the J call TRBJ1-1, with D perhaps matching TRBD1 (6 bases). V gave up 0 bases and J gave up 7 bases, with 15 bases separating them. This CDR3 has 14 amino acids. Per germline, CDR1 DFQATT and CDR2 SNEGSKA (reference sequence). The CDR3 is CSARDSYRDGEAFF. In DNA, the CDR3 is TGCAGTGCTAGAGATTCATACAGGGACGGTGAAGCTTTCTTT.

The chain employs TRBV20-1 and TRBJ1-3; unclear D gene. This CDR3 has 13 amino acids. CDR1 is DFQATT and CDR2 is SNEGSKA in the germline V gene (reference sequence). The V and J ends lost 7 bases and 0 bases respectively, with 10 bases between them. The CDR3 region is CSVGRISGNTIYF. The CDR3 DNA reads as TGCAGTGTTGGACGGATCTCTGGAAACACCATATATTTT.

The gene calls are TRBV21-1 and TRBJ1-3. TRBV21-1 is tagged as a pseudogene. This CDR3 spans 16 amino acids. CDR3 DNA sequence: TGTGCCAGCAGCAAAGAGGGAGGGGTTAGTGGAAACACCATATATTTT. Its translation is CASSKEGGVSGNTIYF.

This clonotype was seen a handful of times. The chain is built from TRBV28 and TRBJ1-2; 9 bases are a match to TRBD1. This CDR3 has 13 amino acids. Germline trimming cut 5 bases from V and 7 bases from J; bases unmatched to any gene: 5. From germline, CDR1 is MDHEN and CDR2 SYDVKM. CDR3 protein: CASSTGTGPGYTF. In nucleotides, the CDR3 is TGTGCCAGCAGTACCGGGACAGGGCCTGGCTACACCTTC.

This clonotype was recorded only once. This rearrangement joins TRBV7-3 to TRBJ2-3; 10 positions agree with TRBD2. The CDR3 length is 14 residues. Germline V gene data show CDR1 as SGHTA and CDR2 as FQGTGA. V gave up 5 bases and J gave up 3 bases; unmatched junction bases: 2. The CDR3 DNA follows: TGTGCCAGCAGCACACTAGCGGGGACAGATACGCAGTATTTT. The encoded protein is CASSTLAGTDTQYF. Variable domain in full (rest from reference TRBV7-3 and TRBJ2-3): GAGVSQTPSNKVTEKGKYVELRCDPISGHTALYWYRQSLGQGPEFLIYFQGTGAADDSGLPNDRFFAVRPEGSVSTLKIQRTERGDSAVYLCASSTLAGTDTQYFGPGTRLTVL.

In its sample, this clonotype was seen a few times. The limits of the CDR3 on the DNA are not certain, so only TCRdb's listed CDR3 is given. The V and J genes are TRBV2 and TRBJ1-2; TRBD1, the D gene given by the table, was not confirmed from the DNA. Germline assignment: CDR1 SNHLY and CDR2 FYNNEI. The CDR3 is 13 residues long, ends included. CDR3 in amino acids: CASSTSGDYGYTF.

This clonotype has a handful of counts. V gene TRBV7-2 combines with J gene TRBJ2-7; weak D call: TRBD1 (5 bases). V was shortened by 5 bases and J by 4 bases, with 12 bases between the two germline ends. The CDR3 totals 13 residues. Germline CDR1 SGHTA, CDR2 FQGNSA. The CDR3 DNA reads as TGTGCCAGCAGCGTGGGGCGTCAGTACGAGCAGTACTTC. Protein sequence: CASSVGRQYEQYF.

This chain links TRBV3-1 with TRBJ1-5; D is ambiguous. The CDR3 covers 14 residues. CDR1 is LGHDT and CDR2 is YNNKEL in the germline V gene (reference sequence). V was clipped by 3 bases and J by 2 bases, with 8 bases between them. The CDR3 spells CASSHRNGNQPQHF. The DNA of the CDR3 is TGTGCCAGCAGCCACCGTAATGGCAATCAGCCCCAGCATTTT.

By frequency in the sample, this clonotype is medium-sized (0.01 to 0.1%). V is TRBV20-1 and J is TRBJ2-7; TRBD1 matches 7 bases. The germline CDR1 and CDR2 sequences are DFQATT and SNEGSKA (reference sequence). The CDR3 sequence is 14 residues long. After removal of 3 bases from V and 0 bases from J, the junction contained 5 bases not matched to a gene. Here the CDR3 DNA reads TGCAGTGCTAGGGCAGGGGGAAGCTCCTACGAGCAGTACTTC. Translated: CSARAGGSSYEQYF.

This clonotype was detected a few times. V and J are TRBV7-9 and TRBJ1-2; D gene uncertain. Germline values: CDR1 SEHNR, CDR2 FQNEAQ (reference sequence). The CDR3 spans 15 residues. V shed 0 bases and J shed 4 bases, with 12 bases lying between them. CDR3 sequence (DNA): TGTGCCAGCAGCTTAGCCCAGGACGGACTCTATGGCTACACCTTC. Residues: CASSLAQDGLYGYTF.

The gene calls are TRBV20-1 and TRBJ2-5; D might be TRBD2 (6 bases). The CDR3 spans 12 residues. Germline CDR1 reads DFQATT; CDR2 reads SNEGSKA (reference sequence). Here the CDR3 reads CSAGGNQETQYF. The CDR3 DNA reads TGCAGCGCCGGCGGGAACCAAGAGACCCAGTACTTC.

This clonotype came up a few times. The CDR3 here is CASRGRAAAQPQHF. CDR3 coding DNA: TGTGCCAGCAGGGGGCGAGCCGCCGCGCAGCCCCAGCATTTT. The rearrangement links TRBV2 to TRBJ1-5; tentative D call: TRBD1 (5 bases). Trimming left V 6 bases short and J 7 bases short, with 16 bases between. The CDR3 length is 14 residues. CDR1 SNHLY and CDR2 FYNNEI come from the germline V gene. The full variable domain, its missing parts supplied by reference TRBV2 and TRBJ1-5, is EPEVTQTPSHQVTQMGQEVILRCVPISNHLYFYWYRQILGQKVEFLVSFYNNEISEKSEIFDDQFSVERPDGSNFTLKIRSTKLEDSAMYFCASRGRAAAQPQHFGDGTRLSIL.

By its share, this clonotype is medium-sized. The chain is built from TRBV18 and TRBJ1-5, with a possible D match to TRBD1 (6 bases). Germline lookup yields CDR1 KGHSH and CDR2 LQKENI. V was pared by 0 bases and J by 6 bases, with 12 bases between. The CDR3 contains 15 residues. CDR3 nucleotides: TGTGCCAGCTCACCACCATCAGGGGCGGGTCAGCCCCAGCATTTT. Its protein product is CASSPPSGAGQPQHF.

The chain links TRBV19 to TRBJ1-5; no reliable D call. The CDR3 is 13 residues long. Between the trimmed V and J ends, which lost 10 bases and 6 bases, there was a span of 16 bases. From germline, CDR1 is LNHDA and CDR2 SQIVND (reference sequence). CDR3 DNA sequence: TGTGCCACCTCCATACTTGTCGGTCAGCCCCAGCATTTT. Its protein is CATSILVGQPQHF.

This clonotype was observed a few times. V and J are TRBV6-5 and TRBJ2-1; 10 bases line up with TRBD1. The CDR3 totals 15 residues. In germline, CDR1 is MNHEY, CDR2 SVGAGI. V shed 0 bases and J 9 bases; nucleotides not matched to a gene: 5. The CDR3 DNA reads TGTGCCAGCAGTTACTCCCGGGACAGGGGATTTGAGCAGTTCTTC. As protein: CASSYSRDRGFEQFF.

CDR3 coding DNA: TGTGCCAGCAGCTTAGGTCTGAGGGCTAACACTGAAGCTTTCTTT. Residues: CASSLGLRANTEAFF. The J gene is TRBJ1-1, the V gene TRBV7-2; D gene unclear. CDR3 size: 15 residues. Trimming took off 1 base at V and 2 bases at J, with 11 bases between the two ends. Germline V CDR1 and CDR2: SGHTA, FQGNSA. Complete variable domain (other parts from reference TRBV7-2 and TRBJ1-1): GAGVSQSPSNKVTEKGKDVELRCDPISGHTALYWYRQSLGQGLEFLIYFQGNSAPDKSGLPSDRFSAERTGGSVSTLTIQRTQQEDSAVYLCASSLGLRANTEAFFGQGTRLTVV.

This rearrangement joins TRBV7-9 to TRBJ1-2; D is unresolved. V lost 2 bases to trimming and J lost 7 bases, with 11 bases between them. The germline V gene encodes CDR1 SEHNR and CDR2 FQNEAQ (reference sequence). This CDR3 region has 13 residues. The CDR3 loop is CASSLFVPGGYTF. CDR3 DNA: TGTGCCAGCAGCTTATTCGTCCCCGGTGGCTACACCTTC.

The chain is built from TRBV24-1 and TRBJ2-5; D is unclear. The CDR3 totals 14 residues. Germline-derived CDR1 and CDR2 are KGHDR and SFDVKD. V was trimmed by 2 bases and J by 5 bases, leaving 11 bases between them. The CDR3 DNA sequence: TGTGCCACCAGTGATTGGGTAGCCGGGGAGACCCAGTACTTC. It is translated as CATSDWVAGETQYF.

The CDR3 loop reads CSATSTSGSRETQYF. In nucleotides, the CDR3 is TGCAGTGCTACGTCCACTAGCGGGAGTAGGGAGACCCAGTACTTC. This chain uses TRBV20-1 with TRBJ2-5; 11 positions match TRBD2. The V gene's germline CDR1 is DFQATT and CDR2 SNEGSKA (reference sequence). V lost 4 bases and J lost 5; bases outside the gene matches: 9. The CDR3 spans 15 residues.

The rearrangement links TRBV5-1 to TRBJ1-2; 8 bases align to TRBD1. V lost 4 bases, J lost 6 bases, and 11 bases stayed unmatched. The CDR3 spans 15 residues. Looked up from germline, CDR1 is SGHRS and CDR2 is YFSETQ. CDR3 region: CASSKEQGGIHGYTF. The CDR3, as DNA: TGCGCCAGCAGCAAAGAACAGGGGGGGATCCATGGCTACACCTTC.

V usage is TRBV7-8 and J usage is TRBJ1-3; no firm D call. The CDR3 extends over 18 amino acids. V gave up 1 base and J gave up 2 bases, with 18 bases separating them. Germline CDR1 is SGHVS and CDR2 is FQNEAQ. The CDR3 coding sequence is TGTGCCAGCAGCTTAGTTCCTTTCGGCGGAGGCCCTGGAAACACCATATATTTT. This sequence encodes CASSLVPFGGGPGNTIYF.

The chain carries TRBV7-6 and TRBJ1-4; no definite D call. Trimming took 2 bases from V and 8 from J, leaving 6 bases between them. The CDR3 has 12 amino acids. The germline V gene encodes CDR1 SGHVS and CDR2 FNYEAQ. The chain's CDR3 is CASSLLDEKLFF. DNA for the CDR3: TGTGCCAGCAGCTTATTAGACGAAAAACTGTTTTTT.

As DNA, the CDR3 is TGTGCCAGCTCACCCCAAATCGGTCTATCGGCAGAAGAGACCCAGTACTTC. Translating gives CASSPQIGLSAEETQYF. The rearrangement uses TRBV18 and TRBJ2-5; D call uncertain. Trimming took off 3 bases at V and 3 bases at J, with 20 bases between the two ends. Germline CDR1 KGHSH, CDR2 LQKENI. This CDR3 has 17 residues. The full variable domain, completed using reference TRBV18 and TRBJ2-5, is NAGVMQNPRHLVRRRGQEARLRCSPMKGHSHVYWYRQLPEEGLKFMVYLQKENIIDESGMPKERFSAEFPKEGPSILRIQQVVRGDSAAYFCASSPQIGLSAEETQYFGPGTRLLVL.

This rearrangement joins TRBV10-3 to TRBJ1-2; D is possibly TRBD1 (5 bases). This CDR3 spans 14 amino acids. The germline CDR1 and CDR2 sequences are ENHRY and SYGVKD. The V end lost 0 bases, the J end lost 3 bases, and 8 bases lay between the germline ends. The CDR3 here is CAISESLGDYGYTF. The CDR3 DNA reads TGTGCCATCAGTGAGTCGTTGGGGGACTATGGCTACACCTTC.

This chain connects TRBV20-1 to TRBJ2-7; TRBD2 is a possible D gene (6 bases). The V end lost 4 bases, the J end lost 3 bases, and 16 bases lay between the germline ends. In germline, CDR1 is DFQATT, CDR2 SNEGSKA (reference sequence). The CDR3 extends over 14 amino acids. In DNA, the CDR3 is TGCAGTGCTATAGGGACTCAACAATACTACGAGCAGTACTTC. Translation: CSAIGTQQYYEQYF.

This clonotype appeared a few times. This chain joins TRBV7-8 and TRBJ1-2; D call uncertain. The CDR3 is 17 residues long. The germline CDR1 and CDR2 sequences are SGHVS and FQNEAQ. V lost 5 bases and J 4 bases, leaving 23 bases between the germline ends. For the CDR3, the DNA is TGTGCCAGCAGCCAACTCGGCTCGGGGTTCAACGTCTATGGCTACACCTTC. This codes for CASSQLGSGFNVYGYTF.